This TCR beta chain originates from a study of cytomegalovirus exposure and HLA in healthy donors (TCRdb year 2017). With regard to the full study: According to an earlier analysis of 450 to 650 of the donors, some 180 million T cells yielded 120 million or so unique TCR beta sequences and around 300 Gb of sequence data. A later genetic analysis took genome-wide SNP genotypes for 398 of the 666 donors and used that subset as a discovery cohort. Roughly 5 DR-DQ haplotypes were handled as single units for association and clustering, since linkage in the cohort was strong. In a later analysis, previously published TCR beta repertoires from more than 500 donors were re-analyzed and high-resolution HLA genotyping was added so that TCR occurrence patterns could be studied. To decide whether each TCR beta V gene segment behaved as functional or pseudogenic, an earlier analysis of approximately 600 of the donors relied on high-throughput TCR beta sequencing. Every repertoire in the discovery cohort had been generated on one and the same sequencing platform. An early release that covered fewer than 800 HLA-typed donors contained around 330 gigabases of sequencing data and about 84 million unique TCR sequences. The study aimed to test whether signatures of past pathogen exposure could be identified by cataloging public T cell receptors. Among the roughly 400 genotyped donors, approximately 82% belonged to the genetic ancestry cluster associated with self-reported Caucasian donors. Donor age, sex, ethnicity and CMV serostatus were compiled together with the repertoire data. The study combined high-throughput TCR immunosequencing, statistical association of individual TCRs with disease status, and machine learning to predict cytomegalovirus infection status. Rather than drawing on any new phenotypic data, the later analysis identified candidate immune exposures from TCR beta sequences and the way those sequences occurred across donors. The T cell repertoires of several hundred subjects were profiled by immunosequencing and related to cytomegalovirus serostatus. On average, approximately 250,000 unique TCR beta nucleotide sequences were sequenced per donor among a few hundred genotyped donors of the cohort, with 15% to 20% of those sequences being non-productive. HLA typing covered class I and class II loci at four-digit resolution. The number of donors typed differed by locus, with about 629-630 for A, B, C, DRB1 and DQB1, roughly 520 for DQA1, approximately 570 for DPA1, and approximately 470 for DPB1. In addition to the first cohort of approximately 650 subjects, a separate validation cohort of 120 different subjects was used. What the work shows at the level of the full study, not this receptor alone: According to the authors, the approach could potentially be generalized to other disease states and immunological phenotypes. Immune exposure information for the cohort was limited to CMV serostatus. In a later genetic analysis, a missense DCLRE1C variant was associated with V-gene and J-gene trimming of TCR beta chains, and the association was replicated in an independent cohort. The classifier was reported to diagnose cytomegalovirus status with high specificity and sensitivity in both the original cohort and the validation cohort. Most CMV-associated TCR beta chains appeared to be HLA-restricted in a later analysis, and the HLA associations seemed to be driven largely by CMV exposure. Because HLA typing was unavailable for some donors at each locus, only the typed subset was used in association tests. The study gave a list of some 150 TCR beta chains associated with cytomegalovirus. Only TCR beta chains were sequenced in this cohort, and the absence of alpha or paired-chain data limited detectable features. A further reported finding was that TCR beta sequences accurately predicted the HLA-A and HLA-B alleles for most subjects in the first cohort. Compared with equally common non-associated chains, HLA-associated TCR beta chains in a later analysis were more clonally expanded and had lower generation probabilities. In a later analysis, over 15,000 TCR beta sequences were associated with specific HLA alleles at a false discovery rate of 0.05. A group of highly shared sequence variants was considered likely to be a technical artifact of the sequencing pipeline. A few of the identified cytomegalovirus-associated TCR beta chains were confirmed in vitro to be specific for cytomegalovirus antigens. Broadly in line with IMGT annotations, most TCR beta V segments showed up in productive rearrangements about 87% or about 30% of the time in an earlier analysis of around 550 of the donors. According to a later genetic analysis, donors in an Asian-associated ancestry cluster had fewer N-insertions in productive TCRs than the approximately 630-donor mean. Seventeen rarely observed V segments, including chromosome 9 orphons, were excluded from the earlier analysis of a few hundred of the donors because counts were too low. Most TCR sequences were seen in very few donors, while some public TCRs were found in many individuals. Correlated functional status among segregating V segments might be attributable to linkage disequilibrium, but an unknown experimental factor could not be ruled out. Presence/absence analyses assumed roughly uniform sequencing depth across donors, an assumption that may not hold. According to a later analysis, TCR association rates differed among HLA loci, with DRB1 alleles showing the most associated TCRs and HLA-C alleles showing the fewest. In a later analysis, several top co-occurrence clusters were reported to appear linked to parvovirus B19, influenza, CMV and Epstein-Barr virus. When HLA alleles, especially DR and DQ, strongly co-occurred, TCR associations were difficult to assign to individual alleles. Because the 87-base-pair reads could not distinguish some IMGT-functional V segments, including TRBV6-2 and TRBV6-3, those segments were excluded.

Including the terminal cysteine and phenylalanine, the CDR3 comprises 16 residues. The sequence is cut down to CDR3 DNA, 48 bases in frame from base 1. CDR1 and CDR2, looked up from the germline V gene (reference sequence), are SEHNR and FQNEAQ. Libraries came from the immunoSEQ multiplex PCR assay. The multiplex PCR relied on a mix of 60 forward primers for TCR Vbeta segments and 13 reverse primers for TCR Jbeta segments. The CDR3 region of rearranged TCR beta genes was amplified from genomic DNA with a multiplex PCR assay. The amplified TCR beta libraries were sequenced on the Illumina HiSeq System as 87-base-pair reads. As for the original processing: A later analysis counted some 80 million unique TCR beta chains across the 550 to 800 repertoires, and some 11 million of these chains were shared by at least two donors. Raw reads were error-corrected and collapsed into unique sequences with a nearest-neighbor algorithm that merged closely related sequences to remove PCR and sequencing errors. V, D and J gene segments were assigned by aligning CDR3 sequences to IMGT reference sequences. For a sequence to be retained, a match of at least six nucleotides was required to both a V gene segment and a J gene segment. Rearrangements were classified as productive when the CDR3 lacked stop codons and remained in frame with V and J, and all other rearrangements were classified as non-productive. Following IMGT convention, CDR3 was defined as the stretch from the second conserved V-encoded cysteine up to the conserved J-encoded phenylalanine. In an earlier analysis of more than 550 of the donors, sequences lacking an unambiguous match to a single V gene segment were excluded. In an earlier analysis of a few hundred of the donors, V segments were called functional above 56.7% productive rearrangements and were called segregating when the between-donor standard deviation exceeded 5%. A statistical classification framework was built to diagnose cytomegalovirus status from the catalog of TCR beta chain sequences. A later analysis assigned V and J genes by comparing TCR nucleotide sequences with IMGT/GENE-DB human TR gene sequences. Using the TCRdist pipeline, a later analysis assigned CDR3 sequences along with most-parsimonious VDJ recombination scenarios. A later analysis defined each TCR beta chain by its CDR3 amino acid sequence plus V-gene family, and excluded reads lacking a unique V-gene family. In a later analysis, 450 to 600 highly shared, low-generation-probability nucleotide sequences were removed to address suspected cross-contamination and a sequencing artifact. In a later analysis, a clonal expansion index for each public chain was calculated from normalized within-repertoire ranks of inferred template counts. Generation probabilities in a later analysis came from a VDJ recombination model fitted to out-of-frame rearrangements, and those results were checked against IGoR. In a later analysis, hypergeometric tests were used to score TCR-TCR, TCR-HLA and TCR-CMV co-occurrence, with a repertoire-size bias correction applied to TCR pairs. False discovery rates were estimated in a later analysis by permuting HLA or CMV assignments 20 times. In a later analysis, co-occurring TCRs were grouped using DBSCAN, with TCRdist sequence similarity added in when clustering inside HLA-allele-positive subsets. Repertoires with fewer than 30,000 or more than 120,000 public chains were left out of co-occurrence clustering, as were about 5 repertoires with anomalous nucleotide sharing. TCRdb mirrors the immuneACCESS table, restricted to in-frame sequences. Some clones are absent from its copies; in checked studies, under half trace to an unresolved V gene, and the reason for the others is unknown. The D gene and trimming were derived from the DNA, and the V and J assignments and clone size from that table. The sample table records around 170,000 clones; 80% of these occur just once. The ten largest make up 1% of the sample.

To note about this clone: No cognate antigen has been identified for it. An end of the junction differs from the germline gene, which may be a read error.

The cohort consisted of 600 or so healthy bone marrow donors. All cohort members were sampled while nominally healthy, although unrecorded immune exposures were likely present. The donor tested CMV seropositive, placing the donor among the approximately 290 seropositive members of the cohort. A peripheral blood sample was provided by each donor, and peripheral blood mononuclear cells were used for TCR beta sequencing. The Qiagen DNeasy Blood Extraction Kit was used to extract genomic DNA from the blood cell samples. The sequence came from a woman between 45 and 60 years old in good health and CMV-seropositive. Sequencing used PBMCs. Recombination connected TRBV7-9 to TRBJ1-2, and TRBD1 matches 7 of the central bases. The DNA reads TGTTCCAGCTCATTCGAGGGGGCGGCCCGTAACTATGGCTACACCTTC. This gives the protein CSSSFEGAARNYGYTF.